A single sample is the source of the 2 T cell receptor beta chains below, sequenced in a study of graft-versus-host responses after intestinal transplantation (dated by TCRdb to about 2021). In light of the paper, this sample's time point label describes: cells obtained before transplantation from donor or recipient. Library generation was performed with the immunoSEQ multiplex PCR assay. TCRdb took over this immuneACCESS table, retaining in-frame rearrangements with V and J assigned. Such tables are incomplete; in checked studies, under half of the missing clones stem from an unresolved V gene, and the remainder is unexplained. This sample holds over 85,000 clones; about nine tenths were observed only once. The top ten clones comprise under 0.2% of the sample. For these TCRs, the target antigens are not known. Sequences were derived from unstimulated CD4+ T cells sorted from spleen or lymph node cells, sampled before transplant. These receptors came from a human donor who was the organ donor for an intestinal transplant.

This sequence joins TRBV5-1 and TRBJ1-5; 8 nucleotides line up with TRBD1. The CDR3 runs 15 residues. Germline V gene sequence: CDR1 SGHRS, CDR2 YFSETQ. V trimming: 3 bases; J trimming: 7 bases; junction bases outside the gene matches: 9. The CDR3, as DNA: TGCGCCAGCAGCTCCGGGACAGGAGAGGGACAGCCCCAGCATTTT. Translation: CASSSGTGEGQPQHF. Full variable domain (remainder filled in from reference TRBV5-1 and TRBJ1-5): KAGVTQTPRYLIKTRGQQVTLSCSPISGHRSVSWYQQTPGQGLQFLFEYFSETQRNKGNFPGRFSGRQFSNSRSEMNVSTLELGDSALYLCASSSGTGEGQPQHFGDGTRLSIL.

The gene calls are TRBV4-3 and TRBJ2-5, with 10 bases fitting TRBD2. The J call is doubtful: the DNA matches TRBJ2-7 better. This CDR3 contains 16 residues. CDR1 LGHNA and CDR2 YSLEER come from the germline V gene. The CDR3 DNA sequence: TGCGCCAGCAGCCAAGGTTCTAGCGGGGGACCCTACGAGCAGTACTTC. Translation: CASSQGSSGGPYEQYF.